What follows is one T cell receptor (beta chain) and its context. What it binds is not known. Unexposed donor CD4+ T cells date from about 2010-2019, before the COVID-19 pandemic. The cells were cultured for 9 to 11 days before CD4+ T cells were isolated. Unexposed-donor CD4+ T cells were probed with SARS-CoV-2 S/N and four cold-coronavirus spikes, cells permitting. Profiled with immunoSEQ multiplex PCR; TCRdb holds only in-frame clones, not every one. The table includes tens of thousands of clones, roughly 73% detected once. The source of the sample is a study of CD4 T cells in relation to SARS-CoV-2 and coronaviruses. General study points: Crossreactivity was assessed only for spike protein, not other viral proteins.

This sequence originates from a human donor in good health. The material sequenced was CD4+ T cells from PBMCs, cultured in vitro.

DNA of the CDR3: TGTGCCAGCAGCCAAGAAAGGGTAGCGGGAGGACCGGGGTCCCAGTACTTC. It translates to CASSQERVAGGPGSQYF. This sequence joins TRBV4-2 and TRBJ2-5; 10 positions match TRBD2. The germline V gene encodes CDR1 LGHNA and CDR2 YNFKEQ. V lost 0 bases, J lost 9 bases, and 13 bases stayed unmatched. CDR3 length equals 17 residues.